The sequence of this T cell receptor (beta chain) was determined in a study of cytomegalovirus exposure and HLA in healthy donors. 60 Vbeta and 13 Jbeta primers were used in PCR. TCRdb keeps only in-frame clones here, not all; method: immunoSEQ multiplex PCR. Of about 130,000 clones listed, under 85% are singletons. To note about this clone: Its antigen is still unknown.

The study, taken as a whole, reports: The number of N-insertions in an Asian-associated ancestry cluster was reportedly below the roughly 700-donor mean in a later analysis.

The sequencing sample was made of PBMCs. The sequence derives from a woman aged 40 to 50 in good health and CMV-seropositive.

The CDR3 coding sequence is TGTGCTAGTGGTTCCCCAGATGTTGGCTACACCTTC. It encodes CASGSPDVGYTF. The chain couples TRBV12-5 to TRBJ1-2; D is uncertain. CDR3 length: 12 amino acids. V shed 4 bases and J shed 7 bases, with 10 bases lying between them. CDR1 is LGHNT and CDR2 is FRNRAP in the germline V gene.